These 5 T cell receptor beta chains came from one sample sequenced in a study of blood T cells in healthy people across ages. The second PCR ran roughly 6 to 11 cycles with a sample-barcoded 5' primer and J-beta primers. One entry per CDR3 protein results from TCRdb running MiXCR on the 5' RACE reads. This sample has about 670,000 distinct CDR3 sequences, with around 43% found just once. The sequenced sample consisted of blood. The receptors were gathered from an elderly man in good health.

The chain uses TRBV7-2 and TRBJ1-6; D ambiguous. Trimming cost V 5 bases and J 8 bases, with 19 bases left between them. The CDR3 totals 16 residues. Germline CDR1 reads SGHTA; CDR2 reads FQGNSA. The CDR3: CASSLLRQVRDSPLHF. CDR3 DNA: TGTGCCAGCAGCCTACTAAGACAAGTCCGGGATTCACCCCTCCACTTT.

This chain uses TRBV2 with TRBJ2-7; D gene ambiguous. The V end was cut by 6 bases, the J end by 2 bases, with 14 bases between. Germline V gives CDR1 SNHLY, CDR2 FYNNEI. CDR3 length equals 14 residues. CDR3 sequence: CASRPLMGTYEQYF. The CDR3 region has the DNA TGTGCCAGCAGGCCCCTCATGGGGACCTACGAGCAGTACTTC.

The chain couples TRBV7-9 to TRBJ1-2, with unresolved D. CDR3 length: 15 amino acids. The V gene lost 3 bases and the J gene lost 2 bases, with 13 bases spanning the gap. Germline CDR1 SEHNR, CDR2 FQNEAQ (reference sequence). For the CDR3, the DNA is TGTGCCAGCAGCTTTGGCGCCGCTACGAACTATGGCTACACCTTC. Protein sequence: CASSFGAATNYGYTF.

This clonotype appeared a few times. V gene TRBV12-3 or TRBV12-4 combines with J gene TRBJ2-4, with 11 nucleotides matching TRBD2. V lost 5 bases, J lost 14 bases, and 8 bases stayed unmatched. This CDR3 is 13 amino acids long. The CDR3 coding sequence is TGTGCCAGCAGTGCTAAGACTAGCGGGGCGGAGTACTTC. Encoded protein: CASSAKTSGAEYF.

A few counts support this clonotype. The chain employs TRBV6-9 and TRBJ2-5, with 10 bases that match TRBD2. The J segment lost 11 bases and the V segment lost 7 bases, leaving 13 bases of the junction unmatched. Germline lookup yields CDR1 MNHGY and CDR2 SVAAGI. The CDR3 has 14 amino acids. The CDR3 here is CASKEREGYNEQYF. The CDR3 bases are TGTGCCAGCAAGGAGCGGGAGGGCTACAATGAGCAGTACTTC.